Described below is a single TCR beta chain sequence and its context. These data come from a study of blood T cell repertoires in COVID-19. Generated by immunoSEQ multiplex PCR, the TCRdb table keeps only in-frame clones and is missing some. The sample shows roughly 50,000 clones, 70% to 90% of them seen only once. The material sequenced was peripheral blood. The TCR was taken from a woman in her fifties or sixties with acute or convalescent COVID-19.

The CDR3 DNA sequence: TGTGCCAGCACCCCGTGGGACACCTATGGCTACACCTTC. Translation gives CASTPWDTYGYTF. This chain joins TRBV5-6 and TRBJ1-2, with a possible D match to TRBD1 (6 bases). The V and J ends lost 6 bases and 4 bases respectively, with 13 bases between them. Germline V gene data show CDR1 as SGHDT and CDR2 as YYEEEE. CDR3 size: 13 residues.